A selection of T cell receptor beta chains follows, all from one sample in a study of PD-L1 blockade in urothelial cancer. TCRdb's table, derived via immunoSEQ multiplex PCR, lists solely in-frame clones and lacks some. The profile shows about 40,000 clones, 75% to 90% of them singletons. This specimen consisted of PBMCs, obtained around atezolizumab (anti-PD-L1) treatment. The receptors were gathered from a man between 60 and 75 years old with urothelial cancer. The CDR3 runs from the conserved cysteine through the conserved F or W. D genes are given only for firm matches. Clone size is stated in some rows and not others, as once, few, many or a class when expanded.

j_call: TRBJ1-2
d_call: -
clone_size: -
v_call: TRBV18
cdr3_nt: TGTGCCAGCTCACCCACCCTCCGTGAGGGCTACACCTTC
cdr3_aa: CASSPTLREGYTF

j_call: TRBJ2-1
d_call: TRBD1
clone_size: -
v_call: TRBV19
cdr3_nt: TGTGCCAGTAGTATCAGGGACAGCGGATACAATGAGCAGTTCTTC
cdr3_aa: CASSIRDSGYNEQFF

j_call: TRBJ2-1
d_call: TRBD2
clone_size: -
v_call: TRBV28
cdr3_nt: TGTGCCAGCAAACGCCGGACTAGCGTCGGTGAGCAGTTCTTC
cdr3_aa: CASKRRTSVGEQFF

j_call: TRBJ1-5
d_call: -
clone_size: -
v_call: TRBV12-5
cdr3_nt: TGTGCTAGTGGTCACAGGGAAAGTCAGCCCCAGCATTTT
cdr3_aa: CASGHRESQPQHF

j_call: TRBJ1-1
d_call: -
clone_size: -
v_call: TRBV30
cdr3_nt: TGTGCCTGGAGCGGGGGTTTGGGGAACACTGAAGCTTTCTTT
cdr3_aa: CAWSGGLGNTEAFF

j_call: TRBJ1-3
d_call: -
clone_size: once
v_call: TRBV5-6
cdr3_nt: TGTGCCAGCAGCGCACGAGGGCAGGCCTACTCTGGAAACACCATATATTTT
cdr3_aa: CASSARGQAYSGNTIYF

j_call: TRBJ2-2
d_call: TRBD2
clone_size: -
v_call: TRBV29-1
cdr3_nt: TGCAGCGCGGCCCATAGCGGGGGAAACACCGGGGAGCTGTTTTTT
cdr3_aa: CSAAHSGGNTGELFF

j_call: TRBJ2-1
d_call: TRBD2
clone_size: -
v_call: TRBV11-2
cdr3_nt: TGTGCCAGCAGCTTAGATTGGCGGGGGGGCCGGTCCTCCTACAATGAGCAGTTCTTC
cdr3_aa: CASSLDWRGGRSSYNEQFF

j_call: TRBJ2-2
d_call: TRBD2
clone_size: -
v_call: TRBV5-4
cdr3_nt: TGTGCCAGCAGCTCGGCTCGACGGGGGGTGCTCACCGGGGAGCTGTTTTTT
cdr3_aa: CASSSARRGVLTGELFF

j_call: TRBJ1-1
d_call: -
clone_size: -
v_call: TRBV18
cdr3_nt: TGTGCCAGCTCATTATCGGGACAACTAAACACTGAAGCTTTCTTT
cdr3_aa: CASSLSGQLNTEAFF

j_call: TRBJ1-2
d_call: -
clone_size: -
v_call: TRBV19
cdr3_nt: TGTGCCAGTAGTATCCAGGACAGCCGCTATGGCTACACCTTC
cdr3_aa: CASSIQDSRYGYTF

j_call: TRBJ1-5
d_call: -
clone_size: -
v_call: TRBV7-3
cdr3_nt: TGTGCCAGCAGCCCTTCCGGGGGGAATCAGCCCCAGCATTTT
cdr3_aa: CASSPSGGNQPQHF

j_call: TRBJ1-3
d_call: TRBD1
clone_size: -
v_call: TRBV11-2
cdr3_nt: TGTGCCAGCAGCCAGACAGGGTACGGAAACACCATATATTTT
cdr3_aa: CASSQTGYGNTIYF

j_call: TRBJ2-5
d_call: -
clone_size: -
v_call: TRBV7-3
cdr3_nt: TGTGCCAGCAGCTTGCGCGGGGGCCCCCAAGAGACCCAGTACTTC
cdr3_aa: CASSLRGGPQETQYF

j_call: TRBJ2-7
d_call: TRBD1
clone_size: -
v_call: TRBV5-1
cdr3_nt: TGCGCCAGCAGCTTGGAGGGGGCATCCTACGAGCAGTACTTC
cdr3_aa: CASSLEGASYEQYF

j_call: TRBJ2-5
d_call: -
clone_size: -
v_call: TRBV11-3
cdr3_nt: TGTGCCAGCAGCTTAGACGCTAGCAGGGGAGAGACCCAGTACTTC
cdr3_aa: CASSLDASRGETQYF

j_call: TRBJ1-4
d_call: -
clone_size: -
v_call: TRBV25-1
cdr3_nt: TGTGCCAGCCTTGGCCGTGGCAGGGGAAATGAAAAACTGTTTTTT
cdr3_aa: CASLGRGRGNEKLFF

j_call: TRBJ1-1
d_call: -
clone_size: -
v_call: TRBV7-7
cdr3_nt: TGTGCTAGCAGCCAGGCCAGGCCCTACACTGAAGCTTTCTTT
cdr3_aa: CASSQARPYTEAFF

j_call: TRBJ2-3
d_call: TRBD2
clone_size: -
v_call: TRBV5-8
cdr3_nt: TGTGCCAGCAGCTCGGCGACTAGCTGGGATACGCAGTATTTT
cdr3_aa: CASSSATSWDTQYF

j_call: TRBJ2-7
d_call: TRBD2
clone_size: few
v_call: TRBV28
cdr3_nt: TGTGCCAGCAATGGGAGCGGGAGGCTCCACGAGCAGTACTTC
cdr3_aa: CASNGSGRLHEQYF

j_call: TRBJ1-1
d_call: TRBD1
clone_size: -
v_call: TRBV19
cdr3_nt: TGTGCCAGTAGCCACAGCGCGGGACAGGGGTTCACTGAAGCTTTCTTT
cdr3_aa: CASSHSAGQGFTEAFF

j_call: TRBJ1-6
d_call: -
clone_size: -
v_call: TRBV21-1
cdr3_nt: TGTGCCAGCAGCAAATTGGACAGGGGTTCACCCCTCCACTTT
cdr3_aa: CASSKLDRGSPLHF

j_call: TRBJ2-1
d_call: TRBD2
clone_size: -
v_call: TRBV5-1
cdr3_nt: TGCGCCAGCAGCTCGACTAGCGGGGGGCCCGGGGGTGAGCAGTTCTTC
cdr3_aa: CASSSTSGGPGGEQFF

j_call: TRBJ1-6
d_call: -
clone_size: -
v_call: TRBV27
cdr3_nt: TGTGCCAGCAGCCCAGGGCGTGCAGGCCGAAGCTCCTATAATTCACCCCTCCACTTT
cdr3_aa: CASSPGRAGRSSYNSPLHF

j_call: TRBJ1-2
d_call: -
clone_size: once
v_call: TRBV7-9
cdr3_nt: TGTGCCAGCAGCCCTACAGGGTCATTTAACTATGGCTACACCTTC
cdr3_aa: CASSPTGSFNYGYTF

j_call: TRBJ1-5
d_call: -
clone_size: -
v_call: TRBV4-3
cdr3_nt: TGCGCCAGCAGCCGGGGAAGACAGCCCAAGGATCCCCAGCATTTT
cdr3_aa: CASSRGRQPKDPQHF

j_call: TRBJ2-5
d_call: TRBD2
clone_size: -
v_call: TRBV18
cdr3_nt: TGTGCCAGCTCACCTCCGGGAGGTGGAGAGACCCAGTACTTC
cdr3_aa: CASSPPGGGETQYF

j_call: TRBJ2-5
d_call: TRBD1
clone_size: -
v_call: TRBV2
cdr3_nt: TGTGCCAGCAGGGAAACGACAGGGGCAGAGACCCAGTACTTC
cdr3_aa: CASRETTGAETQYF

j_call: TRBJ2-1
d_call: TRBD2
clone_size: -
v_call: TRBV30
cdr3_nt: TGTGCCTGGAGGTCCGGGACTAGCGGGGGGGCATCCTACAATGAGCAGTTCTTC
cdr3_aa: CAWRSGTSGGASYNEQFF

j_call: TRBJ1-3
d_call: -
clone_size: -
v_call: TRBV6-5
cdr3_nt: TGTGCCAGCAGTCAGGGGTCTAACGGAAACACCATATATTTT
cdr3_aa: CASSQGSNGNTIYF

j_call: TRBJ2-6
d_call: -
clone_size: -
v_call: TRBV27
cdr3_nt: TGTGCCAGCAGTCCCCCGCGGGTCCCCGGGGCCAACGTCCTGACTTTC
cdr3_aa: CASSPPRVPGANVLTF

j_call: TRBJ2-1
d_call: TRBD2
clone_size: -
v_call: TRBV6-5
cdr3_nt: TGTGCCAGCAGTTACCGGACTAGCGGGAGTTACAATGAGCAGTTCTTC
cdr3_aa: CASSYRTSGSYNEQFF

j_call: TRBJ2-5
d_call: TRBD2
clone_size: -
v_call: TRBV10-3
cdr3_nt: TGTGCCATCAGTGAGACTAGCGGGGCACTGGGAAAAGAGACCCAGTACTTC
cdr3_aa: CAISETSGALGKETQYF

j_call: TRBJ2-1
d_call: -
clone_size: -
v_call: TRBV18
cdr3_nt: TGTGCCAGCTCACCACTGGTACGGTTGAGCTCCTACAATGAGCAGTTCTTC
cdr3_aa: CASSPLVRLSSYNEQFF

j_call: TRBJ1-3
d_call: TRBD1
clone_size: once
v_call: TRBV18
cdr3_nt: TGTGCCAGCTCACCCACTGACAGGGGGAACTCTGGAAACACCATATATTTT
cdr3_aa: CASSPTDRGNSGNTIYF

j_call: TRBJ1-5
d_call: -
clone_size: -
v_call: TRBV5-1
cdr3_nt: TGCGCCAGCAGAACATATCCCAATAGCAATCAGCCCCAGCATTTT
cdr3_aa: CASRTYPNSNQPQHF

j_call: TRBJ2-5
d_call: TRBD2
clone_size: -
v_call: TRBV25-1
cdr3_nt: TGTGCCAGCTCTTTAACCCGGCGGGGGAGGTTGGAGACCCAGTACTTC
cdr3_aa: CASSLTRRGRLETQYF

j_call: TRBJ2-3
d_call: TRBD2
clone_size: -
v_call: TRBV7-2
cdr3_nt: TGTGCCAGCGGCGGGTGGAGAGGGACTAGCGGGGACAGCGGGGATACGCAGTATTTT
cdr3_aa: CASGGWRGTSGDSGDTQYF

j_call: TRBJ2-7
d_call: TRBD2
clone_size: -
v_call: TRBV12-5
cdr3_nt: TGTGCTAGTGGCCATGGGACTAGCGGGAGTGGTGAGCAGTACTTC
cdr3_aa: CASGHGTSGSGEQYF

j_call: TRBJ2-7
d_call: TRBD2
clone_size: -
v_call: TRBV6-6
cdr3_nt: TGTGCCAGCAGCCCCCCGGGACTAGCGGGATCCTACGAGCAGTACTTC
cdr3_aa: CASSPPGLAGSYEQYF

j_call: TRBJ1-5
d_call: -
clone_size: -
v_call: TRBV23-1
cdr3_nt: TGCGCCAGCAGGACAGAATACGCTCAGCCCCAGCATTTT
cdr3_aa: CASRTEYAQPQHF

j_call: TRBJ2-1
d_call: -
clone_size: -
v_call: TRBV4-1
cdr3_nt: TGCGCCAGCAGCCCAATAACCCAGGGAAATGAGCAGTTCTTC
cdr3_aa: CASSPITQGNEQFF

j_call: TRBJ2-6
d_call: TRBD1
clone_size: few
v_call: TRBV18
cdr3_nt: TGTGCCAGCTCACCAGGAACAGGGGCTGGGGCCAACGTCCTGACTTTC
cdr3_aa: CASSPGTGAGANVLTF

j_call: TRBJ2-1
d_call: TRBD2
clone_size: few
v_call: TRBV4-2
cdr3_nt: TGTGCCAGCAGCCCCGAACTAGCGGGGGGCCGGAATGAGCAGTTCTTC
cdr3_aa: CASSPELAGGRNEQFF

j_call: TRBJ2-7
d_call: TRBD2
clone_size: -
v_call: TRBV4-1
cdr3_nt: TGCGCCAGCAGCCGAGTCGGGACTAGCGGGAGGGACGAGCAGTACTTC
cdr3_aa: CASSRVGTSGRDEQYF

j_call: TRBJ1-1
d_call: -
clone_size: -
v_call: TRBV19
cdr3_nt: TGTGCCAGTAGCATTCAGGGTAGCAGTATAGGAGCTTTCTTT
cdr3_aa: CASSIQGSSIGAFF

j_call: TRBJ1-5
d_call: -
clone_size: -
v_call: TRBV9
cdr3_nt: TGTGCCAGCAGCGCCACAGGAGGCAATCAGCCCCAGCATTTT
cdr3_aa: CASSATGGNQPQHF

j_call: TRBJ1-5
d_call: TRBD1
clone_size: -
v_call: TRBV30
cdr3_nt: TGTGCCTGGAGTGTGGGACAGGGTAGCAATCAGCCCCAGCATTTT
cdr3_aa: CAWSVGQGSNQPQHF

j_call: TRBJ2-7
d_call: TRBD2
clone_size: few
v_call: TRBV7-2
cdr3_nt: TGTGCCAGCAGCTTATCCCTAAGCGGGGGGAGAGACGAGCAGTACTTC
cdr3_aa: CASSLSLSGGRDEQYF

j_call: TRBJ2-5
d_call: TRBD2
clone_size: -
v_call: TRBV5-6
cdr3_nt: TGTGCCAGCAGTGTAAGCGGGGGGGACCAAGAGACCCAGTACTTC
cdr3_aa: CASSVSGGDQETQYF

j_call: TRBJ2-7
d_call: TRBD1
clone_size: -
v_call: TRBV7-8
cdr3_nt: TGTGCCAGCAGCCCAAGGGACAGCTCCTACGAGCAGTACTTC
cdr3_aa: CASSPRDSSYEQYF

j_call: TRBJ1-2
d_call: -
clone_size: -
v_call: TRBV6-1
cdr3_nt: TGTGCCAGCAGCACAGGAGTCAACTATGGCTACACCTTC
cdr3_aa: CASSTGVNYGYTF

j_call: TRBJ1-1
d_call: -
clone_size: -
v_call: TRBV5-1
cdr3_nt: TGCGCCAGCAGCCCAGGGTGGCGGAACACTGAAGCTTTCTTT
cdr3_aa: CASSPGWRNTEAFF

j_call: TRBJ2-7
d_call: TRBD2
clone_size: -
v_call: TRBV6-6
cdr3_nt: TGTGCCAGCAGGGCCCCGACTAGCGGAACCTACGAGCAGTACTTC
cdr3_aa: CASRAPTSGTYEQYF

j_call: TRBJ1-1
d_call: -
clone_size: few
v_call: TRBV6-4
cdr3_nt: TGTGCCAGCAGTGTCTCCTCCCAAGGAGGCACTGAAGCTTTCTTT
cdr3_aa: CASSVSSQGGTEAFF

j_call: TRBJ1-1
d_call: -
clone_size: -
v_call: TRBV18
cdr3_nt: TGTGCCAGCTCACCGGGGGCGTCGAACACTGAAGCTTTCTTT
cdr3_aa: CASSPGASNTEAFF

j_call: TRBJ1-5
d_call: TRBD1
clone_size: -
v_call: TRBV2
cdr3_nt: TGTGCCAGCAGTGGAACCGGGACAGGGCTCTCTAGCAATCAGCCCCAGCATTTT
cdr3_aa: CASSGTGTGLSSNQPQHF